The 4 T cell receptor beta chains given below trace back to one sample, sequenced in a study of shared clonotypes between healthy human individuals. Profiling relied on immunoSEQ multiplex PCR, and the TCRdb table lists in-frame clones only, not all of them. The table includes just over 2,000,000 clones, about 95% detected once. CD8 cells classed as naive were CD45RO-negative and positively selected for CCR7, excluding terminally differentiated effector memory CD45RA+ cells. Sequencing used naive CD8+ T cells sorted from blood. Every receptor here comes from a man younger than 30 in good health.

The chain carries TRBV7-2 and TRBJ1-6; D gene uncertain. The CDR3 consists of 13 residues. Trimming left V 1 base short and J 8 bases short, with 6 bases between. Germline CDR1 is SGHTA and CDR2 is FQGNSA. CDR3 protein: CASSLVTDSPLHF. For the CDR3, the DNA is TGTGCCAGCAGCTTAGTAACGGATTCACCCCTCCACTTT.

The V gene is TRBV7-8, the J gene TRBJ2-1; TRBD1 matches at 7 bases. This CDR3 contains 16 residues. Germline loops: CDR1 SGHVS, CDR2 FQNEAQ. Trimming took 5 bases from V and 4 from J; bases not matched to a gene: 11. The chain's CDR3 is CASSPQEGGAYNEQFF. CDR3 bases: TGTGCCAGCAGCCCACAGGAAGGGGGCGCGTACAATGAGCAGTTCTTC.

As for this clone: Distinct nucleotide sequences in the sample also encode this CDR3. This sequence joins TRBV5-1 and TRBJ1-2, with unresolved D. The CDR3 extends over 13 amino acids. CDR1 and CDR2 from the germline V gene are SGHRS and YFSETQ. V lost 1 base and J 2 bases, leaving 6 bases between the germline ends. CDR3 sequence: CASSLSVNYGYTF. In DNA form, the CDR3 reads TGCGCCAGCAGCTTGTCAGTAAACTATGGCTACACCTTC.

The chain combines TRBV10-3 with TRBJ1-3; D remains ambiguous. The germline V gene encodes CDR1 ENHRY and CDR2 SYGVKD. This CDR3 is 15 amino acids long. Trimming pared 5 bases from V and 0 bases from J, leaving 11 bases between. In DNA form, the CDR3 reads TGTGCCATCAGTCTTAAGGTTTCCTCTGGAAACACCATATATTTT. It yields the protein CAISLKVSSGNTIYF.